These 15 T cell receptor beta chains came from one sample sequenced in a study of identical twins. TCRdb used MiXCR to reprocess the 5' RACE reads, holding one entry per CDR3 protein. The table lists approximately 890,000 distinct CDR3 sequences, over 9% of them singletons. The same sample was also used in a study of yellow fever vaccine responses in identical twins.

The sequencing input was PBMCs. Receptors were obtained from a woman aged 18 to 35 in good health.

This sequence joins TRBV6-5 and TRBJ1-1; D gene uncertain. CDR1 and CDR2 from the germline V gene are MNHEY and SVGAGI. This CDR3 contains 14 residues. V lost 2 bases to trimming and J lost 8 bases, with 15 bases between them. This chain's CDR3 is CASSYRETAPEAFF. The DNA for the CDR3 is TGTGCCAGCAGTTACAGAGAGACGGCACCGGAAGCTTTCTTT.

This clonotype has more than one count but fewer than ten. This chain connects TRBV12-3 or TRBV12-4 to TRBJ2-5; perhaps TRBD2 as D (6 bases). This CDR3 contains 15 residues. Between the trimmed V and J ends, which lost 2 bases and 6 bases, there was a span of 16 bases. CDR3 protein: CASSLFKSGRQTQYF. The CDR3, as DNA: TGTGCCAGCAGTTTATTCAAATCCGGGAGACAGACCCAGTACTTC.

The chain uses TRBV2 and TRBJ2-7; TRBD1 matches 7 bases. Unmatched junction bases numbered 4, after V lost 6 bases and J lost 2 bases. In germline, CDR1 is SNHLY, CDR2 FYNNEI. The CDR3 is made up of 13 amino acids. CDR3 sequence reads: CASRRGQTYEQYV. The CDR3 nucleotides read TGTGCCAGCAGGAGGGGACAGACCTACGAGCAGTACGTC.

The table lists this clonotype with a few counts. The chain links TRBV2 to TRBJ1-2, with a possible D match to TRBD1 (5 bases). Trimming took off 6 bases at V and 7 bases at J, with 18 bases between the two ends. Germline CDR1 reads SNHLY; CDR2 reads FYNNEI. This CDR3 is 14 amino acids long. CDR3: CASSVGPSEGGYTF. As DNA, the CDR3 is TGTGCCAGCAGCGTGGGACCGTCCGAGGGTGGCTACACCTTC.

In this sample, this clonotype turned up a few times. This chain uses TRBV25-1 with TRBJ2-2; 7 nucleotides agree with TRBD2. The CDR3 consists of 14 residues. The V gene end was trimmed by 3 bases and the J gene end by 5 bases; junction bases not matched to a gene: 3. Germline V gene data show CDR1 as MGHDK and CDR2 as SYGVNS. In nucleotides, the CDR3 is TGTGCCAGCAGTGAGCCGCGGGAGACCGGGGAGCTGTTTTTT. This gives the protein CASSEPRETGELFF. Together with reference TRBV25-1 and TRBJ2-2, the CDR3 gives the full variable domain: EADIYQTPRYLVIGTGKKITLECSQTMGHDKMYWYQQDPGMELHLIHYSYGVNSTEKGDLSSESTVSRIRTEHFPLTLESARPSHTSQYLCASSEPRETGELFFGEGSRLTVL.

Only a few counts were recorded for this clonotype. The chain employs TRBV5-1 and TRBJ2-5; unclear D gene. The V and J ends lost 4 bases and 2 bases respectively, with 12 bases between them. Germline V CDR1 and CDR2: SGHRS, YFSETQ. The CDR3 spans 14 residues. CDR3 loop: CASSPGWPQETQYF. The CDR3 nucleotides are TGCGCCAGCAGCCCCGGATGGCCTCAAGAGACCCAGTACTTC.

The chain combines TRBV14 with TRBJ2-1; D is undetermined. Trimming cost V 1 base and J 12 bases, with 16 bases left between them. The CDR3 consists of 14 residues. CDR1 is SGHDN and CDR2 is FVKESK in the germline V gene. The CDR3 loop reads CASSQGVSSLMQFF. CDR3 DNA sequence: TGTGCCAGCAGCCAAGGTGTTTCTTCTTTAATGCAGTTCTTC.

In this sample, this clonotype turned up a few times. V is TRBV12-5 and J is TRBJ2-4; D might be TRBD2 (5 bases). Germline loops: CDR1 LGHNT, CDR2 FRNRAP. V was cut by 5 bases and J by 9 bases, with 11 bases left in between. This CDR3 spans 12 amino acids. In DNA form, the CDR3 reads TGTGCTAGTGGTCACGACCGGGGCATTCAGTACTTC. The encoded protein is CASGHDRGIQYF.

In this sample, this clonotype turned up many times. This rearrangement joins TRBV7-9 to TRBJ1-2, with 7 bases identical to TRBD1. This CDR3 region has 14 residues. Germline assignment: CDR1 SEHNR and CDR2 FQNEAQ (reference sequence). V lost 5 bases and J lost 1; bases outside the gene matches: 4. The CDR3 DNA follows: TGTGCCAGCAGCCCACGGGACAGTAACTATGGCTACACCTTC. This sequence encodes CASSPRDSNYGYTF.

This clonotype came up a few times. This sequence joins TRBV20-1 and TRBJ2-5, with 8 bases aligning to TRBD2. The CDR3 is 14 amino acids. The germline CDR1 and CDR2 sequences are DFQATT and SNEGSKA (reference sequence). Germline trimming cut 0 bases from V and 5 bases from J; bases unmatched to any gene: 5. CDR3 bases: TGCAGTGCTAGAGATATAAGCGGGAGTGAGACCCAGTACTTC. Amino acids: CSARDISGSETQYF.

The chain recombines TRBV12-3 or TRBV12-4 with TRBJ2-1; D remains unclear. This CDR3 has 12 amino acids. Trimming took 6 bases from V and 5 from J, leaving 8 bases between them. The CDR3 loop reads CASSPANNEQFF. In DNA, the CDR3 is TGTGCCAGCAGCCCAGCTAACAATGAGCAGTTCTTC.

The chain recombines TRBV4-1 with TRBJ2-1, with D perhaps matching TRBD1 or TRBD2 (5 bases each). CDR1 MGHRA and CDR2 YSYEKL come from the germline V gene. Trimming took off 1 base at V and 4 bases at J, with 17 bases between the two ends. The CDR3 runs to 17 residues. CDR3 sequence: CASSQALEGLAYNEQFF. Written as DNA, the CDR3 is TGCGCCAGCAGCCAAGCACTTGAGGGGCTAGCTTACAATGAGCAGTTCTTC.

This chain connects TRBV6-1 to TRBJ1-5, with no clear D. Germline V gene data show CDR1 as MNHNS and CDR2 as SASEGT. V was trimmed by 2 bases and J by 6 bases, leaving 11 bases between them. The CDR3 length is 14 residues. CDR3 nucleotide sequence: TGTGCCAGCAGTGAAAAATACGGGTCTCAGCCCCAGCATTTT. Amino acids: CASSEKYGSQPQHF.

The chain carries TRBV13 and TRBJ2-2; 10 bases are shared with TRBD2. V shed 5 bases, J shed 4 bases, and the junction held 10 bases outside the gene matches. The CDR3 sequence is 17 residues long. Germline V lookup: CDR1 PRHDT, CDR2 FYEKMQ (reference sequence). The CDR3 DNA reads TGTGCCAGCAGCCGAACCCCTAGCGGGAGTATCACCGGGGAGCTGTTTTTT. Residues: CASSRTPSGSITGELFF.

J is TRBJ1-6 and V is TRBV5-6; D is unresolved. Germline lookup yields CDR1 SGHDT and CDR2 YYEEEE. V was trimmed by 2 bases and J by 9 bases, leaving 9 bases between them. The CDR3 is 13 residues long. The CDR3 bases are TGTGCCAGCAGCTTCGGGGATCCTTCACCCCTCCACTTT. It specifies CASSFGDPSPLHF.